Sequencing of this T cell receptor (beta chain) was carried out in a study of long-term antiretroviral therapy in people with HIV. The germline V gene encodes CDR1 SGHNT and CDR2 YYREEE (reference sequence). CDR3 length equals 17 residues. With 4 bases removed from V and 0 bases from J, the gap between germline ends came to 14 bases. Assay version v3.0 of immunoSEQ was used, and it was run at survey level. Repertoires were generated with immunoSEQ multiplex PCR, while TCRdb's copy carries only in-frame clones and drops some. The sample lists around 15,000 clones, 85% to 90% occurring once. This chain uses TRBV5-4 with TRBJ2-6; D unclear. This sample comprised unsorted PBMCs, obtained 0.7 years before starting antiretroviral therapy. This sequence originates from a man aged 45-60 years with HIV. In DNA form, the CDR3 reads TGTGCCAGCAGCCCGGGTGTGTGGAACTCTGGGGCCAACGTCCTGACTTTC. This translates into CASSPGVWNSGANVLTF.